Detailed here is one T cell receptor (beta chain). There are many counts of this clonotype. Which antigen it targets is not known. No much larger clone exists at a distance of one base, and base qualities are not known. This sample was included in a study of regulatory T cells in long-lasting Graves disease (dated by TCRdb to the early 2020s). For the study in its entirety: Persistent Graves' disease meant more than 5 years of antithyroid drug treatment with TSH receptor autoantibodies that stayed positive. Persistent Graves' disease patients were compared with newly diagnosed Graves' disease patients by peripheral blood TCR sequencing and RNA sequencing. The study was conducted in China and was registered as a clinical trial. TCR sequencing covered 13 persistent and around 20 newly diagnosed Graves' disease patients, around 33 samples in total. On average, persistent Graves' disease patients in the clinical cohort had been on antithyroid drugs for approximately 10 years. Here is what the overall study found, with its caveats: Because the primary lesion, thyroid tissue, could not be accessed, the study looked at peripheral blood alone. Patients with persistent disease shared more public clonotypes (around 2,700) than newly diagnosed patients did (approximately 970). The authors acknowledged the small sample size as a limitation that may reduce accuracy. Compared with newly diagnosed patients, persistent Graves' disease patients had lower TCR Shannon entropy and fewer highly expanded clones, which suggests clonal expansion. Sequencing and analysis were restricted to the TCR beta chain.

According to the study, the label for this sample's time point signals: persistent/refractory GD, antithyroid drugs over 5 years with positive TRAb. For both TCR sequencing and RNA sequencing, RNA was extracted from PBMCs using TRIzol. The diagnosis of Graves' disease followed American Thyroid Association guidelines. The patients came from an endocrinology department in Xi'an, China. From each patient, roughly 9 milliliters of peripheral blood was collected into an EDTA anticoagulant tube. Ficoll Paque Plus density gradient separation was used to isolate PBMCs, and no further T cell sorting was performed. RNA quality was checked with an Agilent 2100 Bioanalyzer and agarose gel, and concentration with a NanoDrop 2000. Library construction relied on multiplex PCR. Sequencing used an Illumina HiSeq 4000. iRepertoire HTBI primers and Arm-PCR amplification of CDR3 regions were used to construct TCR beta libraries. Before sequencing, the PCR products underwent gel purification. In the paper's pipeline: Gene usage analysis of CDR3 amino acid clonotypes used the 55 to 80 TRBV and some 13 TRBJ segments found across samples. COPE and FqMerger were used to merge filtered high-quality paired reads into contigs. BLAST was used to align contigs to the IMGT TRBV, TRBD and TRBJ reference genes, and CDR3 was defined following IMGT. Any clonotype with a frequency above 0.1% was counted as a highly expanded clone. Shannon entropy was used to measure repertoire diversity, and the Gini coefficient was used to measure V-J evenness. A clonotype was considered public if more than one individual shared it. Through fastp at Q25 and MiXCR, TCRdb rebuilt clones from the public reads, retaining in-frame beta chains. Each entry merges the rows of one CDR3 protein and shows their most common DNA and genes. TCRdb, not the authors, supplied the V and J calls. In this sample the table shows 430,000 or so distinct CDR3 sequences, 21% of which occur a single time. The leading ten clones occupy approximately 14% of the sample.

This clonotype originated in a female donor with Graves disease. Source: peripheral blood mononuclear cells (PBMCs), taken when the disease was refractory, from a patient treated with antithyroid drugs.

The base sequence is TGTGCCAGCAGTCCAGGGGGGCGGAGGGGTGACATTCAGTACTTC. Its amino acids are CASSPGGRRGDIQYF. The V and J segments used are TRBV28 and TRBJ2-4; the D region possibly corresponds to TRBD1 (7 bases align). The trim is 5 bases for V and 8 bases for J, with a gap of 19 bases between the germline ends. In the germline V gene, CDR1 corresponds to MDHEN and CDR2 to SYDVKM. Including the terminal cysteine and phenylalanine, the CDR3 comprises 15 residues. Just the 45-base CDR3 DNA is kept, in frame starting at base 1.